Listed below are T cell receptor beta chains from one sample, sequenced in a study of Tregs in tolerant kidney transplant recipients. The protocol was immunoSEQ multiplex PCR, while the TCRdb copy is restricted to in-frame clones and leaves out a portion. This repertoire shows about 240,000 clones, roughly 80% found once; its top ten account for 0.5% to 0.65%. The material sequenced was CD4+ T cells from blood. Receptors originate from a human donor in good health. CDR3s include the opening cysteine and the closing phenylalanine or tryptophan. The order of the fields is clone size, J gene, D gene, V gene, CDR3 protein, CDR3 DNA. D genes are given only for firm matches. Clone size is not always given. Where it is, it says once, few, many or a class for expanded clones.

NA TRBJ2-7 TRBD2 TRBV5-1 CASSLLPGLAFDEQYF TGCGCCAGCAGCTTACTTCCGGGACTAGCTTTCGACGAGCAGTACTTC
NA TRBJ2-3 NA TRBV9 CASSGRASTDTQYF TGTGCCAGCAGCGGGAGAGCGAGCACAGATACGCAGTATTTT
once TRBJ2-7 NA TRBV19 CASSIDRASSYEQYF TGTGCCAGTAGTATAGACAGGGCCAGCTCCTACGAGCAGTACTTC
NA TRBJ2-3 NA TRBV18 CASSSTGLITDTQYF TGTGCCAGCTCATCTACGGGACTCATCACAGATACGCAGTATTTT
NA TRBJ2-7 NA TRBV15 CATSRDEVFSYEQYF TGTGCCACCAGCAGAGATGAGGTATTCTCCTACGAGCAGTACTTC
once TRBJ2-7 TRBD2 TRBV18 CASSPRTSGGKGEQYF TGTGCCAGCTCACCTAGGACTAGCGGGGGAAAGGGCGAGCAGTACTTC
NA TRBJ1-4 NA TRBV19 CASSRGSATNEKLFF TGTGCCAGTAGTAGGGGCAGTGCAACTAATGAAAAACTGTTTTTT
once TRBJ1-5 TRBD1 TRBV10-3 CAISESLGTGVNQPQHF TGTGCCATCAGTGAGTCTTTAGGGACAGGGGTCAATCAGCCCCAGCATTTT
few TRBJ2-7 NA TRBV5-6 CASSLDRVAYEQYF TGTGCCAGCAGCTTGGACAGGGTGGCCTACGAGCAGTACTTC
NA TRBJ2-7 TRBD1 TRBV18 CASSPRTGMVYEQYF TGTGCCAGCTCACCACGGACAGGGATGGTGTACGAGCAGTACTTC
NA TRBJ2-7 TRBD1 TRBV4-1 CASSQDLTGAGYEQYF TGCGCCAGCAGCCAAGATCTAACAGGGGCGGGCTACGAGCAGTACTTC
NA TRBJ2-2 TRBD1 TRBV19 CASSIDRQGAGELFF TGTGCCAGTAGTATAGATAGGCAGGGGGCCGGGGAGCTGTTTTTT
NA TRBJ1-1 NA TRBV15 CATSRGSPRNTEAFF TGTGCCACCAGCAGAGGCAGTCCCCGGAACACTGAAGCTTTCTTT
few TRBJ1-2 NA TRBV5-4 CASSLGGEANYGYTF TGTGCCAGCAGCTTGGGCGGGGAAGCTAACTATGGCTACACCTTC
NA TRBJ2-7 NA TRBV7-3 CASSLSSGSSYEQYF TGTGCCAGCAGCCTATCATCCGGGTCCTCCTACGAGCAGTACTTC
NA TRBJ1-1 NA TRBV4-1 CASSQLGMNTEAFF TGCGCCAGCAGCCAACTCGGGATGAACACTGAAGCTTTCTTT
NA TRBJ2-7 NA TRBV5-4 CASSLRAGSAYEQYF TGTGCCAGCAGCTTGAGGGCAGGGTCGGCCTACGAGCAGTACTTC
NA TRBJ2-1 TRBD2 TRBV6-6 CASSFTTSGTYNEQFF TGTGCCAGCAGCTTCACAACTAGCGGAACCTACAATGAGCAGTTCTTC
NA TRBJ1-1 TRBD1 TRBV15 CATSRGQPYGTEAFF TGTGCCACCAGCAGGGGACAGCCTTATGGGACTGAAGCTTTCTTT
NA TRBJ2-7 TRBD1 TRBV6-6 CASSYRQGHEQYF TGTGCCAGCAGTTATAGACAGGGCCACGAGCAGTACTTC
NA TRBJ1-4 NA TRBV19 CASRGRGATNEKLFF TGTGCCAGTAGGGGACGTGGTGCAACTAATGAAAAACTGTTTTTT
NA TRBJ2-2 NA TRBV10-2 CASKMVGTGELFF TGCGCCAGCAAAATGGTGGGCACCGGGGAGCTGTTTTTT
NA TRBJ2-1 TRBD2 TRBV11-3 CASSRAGVTYNEQFF TGTGCCAGCAGCCGGGCGGGAGTCACCTACAATGAGCAGTTCTTC